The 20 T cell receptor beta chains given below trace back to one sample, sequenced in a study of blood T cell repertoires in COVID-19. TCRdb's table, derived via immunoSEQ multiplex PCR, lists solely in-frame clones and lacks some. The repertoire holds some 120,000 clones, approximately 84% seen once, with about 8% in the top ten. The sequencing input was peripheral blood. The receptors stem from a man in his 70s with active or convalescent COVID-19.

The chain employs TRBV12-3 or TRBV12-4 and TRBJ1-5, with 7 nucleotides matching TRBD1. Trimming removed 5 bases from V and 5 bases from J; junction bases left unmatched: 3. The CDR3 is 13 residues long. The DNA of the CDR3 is TGTGCCAGCAGTCTAACAGGGGATCAGCCCCAGCATTTT. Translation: CASSLTGDQPQHF.

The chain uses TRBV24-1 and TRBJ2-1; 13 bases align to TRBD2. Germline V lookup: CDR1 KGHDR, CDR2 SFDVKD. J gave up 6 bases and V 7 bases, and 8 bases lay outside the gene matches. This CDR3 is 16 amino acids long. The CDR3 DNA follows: TGTGCCACCAGCTCTAGGACTAGCGGGAGCCCCAATGAGCAGTTCTTC. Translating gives CATSSRTSGSPNEQFF.

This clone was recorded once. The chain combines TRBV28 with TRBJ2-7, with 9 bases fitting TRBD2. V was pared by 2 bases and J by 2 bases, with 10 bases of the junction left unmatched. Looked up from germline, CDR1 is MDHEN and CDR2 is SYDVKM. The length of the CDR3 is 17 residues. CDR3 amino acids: CASSLGGSGSMAYEQYF. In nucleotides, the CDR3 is TGTGCCAGCAGTTTAGGGGGTAGCGGGAGTATGGCCTACGAGCAGTACTTC.

The CDR3, as DNA: TGTGCCAGTAGAGCAGGGTCTTTACCTCCGTTCTTC. Translating it yields CASRAGSLPPFF. V usage is TRBV19 and J usage is TRBJ2-1; weak D call: TRBD1 (5 bases). The CDR3 is 12 residues long. Germline CDR1 is LNHDA and CDR2 is SQIVND (reference sequence). Trimming took off 6 bases at V and 15 bases at J, with 18 bases between the two ends. Full variable domain (remainder filled in from reference TRBV19 and TRBJ2-1): DGGITQSPKYLFRKEGQNVTLSCEQNLNHDAMYWYRQDPGQGLRLIYYSQIVNDFQKGDIAEGYSVSREKKESFPLTVTSAQKNPTAFYLCASRAGSLPPFFGPGTRLTVL.

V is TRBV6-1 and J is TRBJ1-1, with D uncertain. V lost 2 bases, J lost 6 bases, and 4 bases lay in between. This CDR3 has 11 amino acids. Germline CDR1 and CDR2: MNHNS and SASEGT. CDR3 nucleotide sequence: TGTGCCAGCAGTGAACGGTCTGAAGCTTTCTTT. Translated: CASSERSEAFF.

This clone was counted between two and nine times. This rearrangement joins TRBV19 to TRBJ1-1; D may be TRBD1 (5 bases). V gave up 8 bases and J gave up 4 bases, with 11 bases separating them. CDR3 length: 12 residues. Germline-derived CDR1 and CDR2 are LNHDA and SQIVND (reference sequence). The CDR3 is CASSRGGTEAFF. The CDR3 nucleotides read TGTGCCAGTTCTCGGGGGGGCACTGAAGCTTTCTTT. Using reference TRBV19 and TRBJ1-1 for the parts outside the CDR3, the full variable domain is DGGITQSPKYLFRKEGQNVTLSCEQNLNHDAMYWYRQDPGQGLRLIYYSQIVNDFQKGDIAEGYSVSREKKESFPLTVTSAQKNPTAFYLCASSRGGTEAFFGQGTRLTVV.

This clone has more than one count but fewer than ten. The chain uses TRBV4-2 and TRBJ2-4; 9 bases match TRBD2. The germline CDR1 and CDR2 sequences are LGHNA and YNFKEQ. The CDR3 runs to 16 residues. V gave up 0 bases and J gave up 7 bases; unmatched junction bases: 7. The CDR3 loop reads CASSQDAGLARNIQYF. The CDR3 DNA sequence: TGTGCCAGCAGCCAAGACGCGGGACTAGCAAGGAACATTCAGTACTTC.

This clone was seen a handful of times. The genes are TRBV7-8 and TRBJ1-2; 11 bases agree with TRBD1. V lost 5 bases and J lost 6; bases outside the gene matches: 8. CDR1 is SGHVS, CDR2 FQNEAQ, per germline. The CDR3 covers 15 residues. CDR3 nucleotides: TGTGCCAGCAGCCTTCGGACAGGGGGCGGCGATGGCTACACCTTC. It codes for CASSLRTGGGDGYTF.

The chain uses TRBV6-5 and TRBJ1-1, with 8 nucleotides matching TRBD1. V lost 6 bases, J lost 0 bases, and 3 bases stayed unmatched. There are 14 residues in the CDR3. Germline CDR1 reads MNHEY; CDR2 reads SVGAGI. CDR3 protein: CASRGDRLNTEAFF. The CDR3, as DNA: TGTGCCAGCAGGGGGGACAGGTTGAACACTGAAGCTTTCTTT.

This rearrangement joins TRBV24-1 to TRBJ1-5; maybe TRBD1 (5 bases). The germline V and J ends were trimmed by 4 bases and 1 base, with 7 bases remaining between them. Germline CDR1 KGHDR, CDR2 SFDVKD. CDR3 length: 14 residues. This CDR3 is CATSDQGSNQPQHF. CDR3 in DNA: TGTGCCACCAGTGACCAGGGAAGCAATCAGCCCCAGCATTTT.

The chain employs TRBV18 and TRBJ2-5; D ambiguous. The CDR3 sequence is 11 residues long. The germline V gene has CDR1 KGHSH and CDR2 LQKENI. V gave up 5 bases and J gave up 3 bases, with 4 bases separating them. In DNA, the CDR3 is TGTGCCAGCTCATCCAAAGAGACCCAGTACTTC. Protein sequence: CASSSKETQYF. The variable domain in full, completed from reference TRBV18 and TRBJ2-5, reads NAGVMQNPRHLVRRRGQEARLRCSPMKGHSHVYWYRQLPEEGLKFMVYLQKENIIDESGMPKERFSAEFPKEGPSILRIQQVVRGDSAAYFCASSSKETQYFGPGTRLLVL.

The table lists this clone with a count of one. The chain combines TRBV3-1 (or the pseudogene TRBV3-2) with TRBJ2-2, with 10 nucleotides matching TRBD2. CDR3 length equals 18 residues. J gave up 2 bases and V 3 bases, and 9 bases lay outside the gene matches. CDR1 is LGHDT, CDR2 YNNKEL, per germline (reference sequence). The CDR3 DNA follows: TGTGCCAGCAGCCACGGGACTAGCGCCCGAGGAAACACCGGGGAGCTGTTTTTT. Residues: CASSHGTSARGNTGELFF.

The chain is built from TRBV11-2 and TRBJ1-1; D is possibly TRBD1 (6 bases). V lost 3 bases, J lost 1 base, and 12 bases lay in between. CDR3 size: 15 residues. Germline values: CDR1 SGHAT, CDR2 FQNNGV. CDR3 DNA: TGTGCCAGCAGCTTTTTAGGGGGGGAGAACACTGAAGCTTTCTTT. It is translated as CASSFLGGENTEAFF.

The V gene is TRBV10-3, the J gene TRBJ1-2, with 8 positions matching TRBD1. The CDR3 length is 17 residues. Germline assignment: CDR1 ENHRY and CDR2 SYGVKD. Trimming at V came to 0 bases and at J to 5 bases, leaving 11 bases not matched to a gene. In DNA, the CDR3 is TGTGCCATCAGTGAGTCTGGGGGAACAGGGGGACCGTATGGCTACACCTTC. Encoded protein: CAISESGGTGGPYGYTF.

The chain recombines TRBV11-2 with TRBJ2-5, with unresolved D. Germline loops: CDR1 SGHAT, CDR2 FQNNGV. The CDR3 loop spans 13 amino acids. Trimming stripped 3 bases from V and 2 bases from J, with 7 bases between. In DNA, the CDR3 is TGTGCCAGCAGCTTGTCACAACAAGAGACCCAGTACTTC. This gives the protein CASSLSQQETQYF.

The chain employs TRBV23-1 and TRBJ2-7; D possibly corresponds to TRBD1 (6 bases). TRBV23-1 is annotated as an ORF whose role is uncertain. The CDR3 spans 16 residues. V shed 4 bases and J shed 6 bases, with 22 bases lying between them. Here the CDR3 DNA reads TGCGCCAGCAGTCTAGTAAATAGACAGGCATCCCCCGAGCAGTACTTC. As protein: CASSLVNRQASPEQYF.

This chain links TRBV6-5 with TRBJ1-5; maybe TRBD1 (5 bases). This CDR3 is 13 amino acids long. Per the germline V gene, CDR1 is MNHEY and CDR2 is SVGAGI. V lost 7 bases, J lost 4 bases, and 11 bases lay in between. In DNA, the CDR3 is TGTGCCAGCAACGGGGGGACGAATCAGCCCCAGCATTTT. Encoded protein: CASNGGTNQPQHF.

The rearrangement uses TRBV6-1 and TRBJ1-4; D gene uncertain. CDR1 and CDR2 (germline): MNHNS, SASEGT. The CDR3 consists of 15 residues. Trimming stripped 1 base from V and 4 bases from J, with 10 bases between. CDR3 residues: CASSEVLQVNEKLFF. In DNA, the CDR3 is TGTGCCAGCAGTGAAGTTTTGCAGGTTAATGAAAAACTGTTTTTT.

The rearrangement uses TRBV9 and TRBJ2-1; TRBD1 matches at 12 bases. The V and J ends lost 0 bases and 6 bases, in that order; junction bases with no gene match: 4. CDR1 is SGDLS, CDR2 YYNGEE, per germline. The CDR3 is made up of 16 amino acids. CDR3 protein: CASSVGDRGLGNEQFF. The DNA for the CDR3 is TGTGCCAGCAGCGTAGGGGACAGGGGGCTGGGCAATGAGCAGTTCTTC.

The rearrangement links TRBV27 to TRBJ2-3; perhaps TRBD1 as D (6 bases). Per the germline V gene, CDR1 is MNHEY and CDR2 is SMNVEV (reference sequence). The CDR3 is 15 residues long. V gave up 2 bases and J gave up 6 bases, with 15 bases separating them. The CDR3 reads CASSLQGRRWDTQYF. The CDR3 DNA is TGTGCCAGCAGTTTACAGGGGCGGCGGTGGGATACGCAGTATTTT.